This T cell receptor (beta chain) is drawn from a study of regulatory T cells in long-lasting Graves disease. The time point: newly diagnosed GD, antithyroid drugs for less than 3 months. Preparation of the TCR library used RNA extracted from PBMCs. From each patient, around 8.7 milliliters of peripheral blood was drawn and collected into an EDTA anticoagulant tube. Germline-derived CDR1 and CDR2 are LGHDT and YNNKEL (reference sequence). There are 14 residues in the CDR3. V lost 0 bases and J lost 3, with 8 bases in between. The study's findings and limits: TRBV28 was favored in persistent disease, as were TRBJ1-2 and TRBJ2-5.

Building of the TCR beta libraries involved iRepertoire HTBI primers and Arm-PCR of CDR3 regions. TCRdb itself ran the multiplex PCR reads through MiXCR, one entry per CDR3 protein. The table lists about 620,000 distinct CDR3 sequences, 15% to 20% of them singletons, with around 18% in the top ten. About this clonotype: No antigen is known for it.

The sample also formed part of further work on T cells in Graves' hyperthyroidism and ophthalmopathy. Per that study: Participants, patients aged 18 to 65, had newly diagnosed hyperthyroidism with a duration under 2 months.

The TCR was taken from a woman aged 25 to 39 with Graves disease. The sequencing used peripheral blood mononuclear cells (PBMCs), collected at new diagnosis, from a patient treated with antithyroid drugs. V is TRBV3-1 and J is TRBJ1-2; D is ambiguous. The CDR3 sequence: CASSQDMRDYGYTF. The CDR3 DNA reads TGTGCCAGCAGCCAAGACATGCGGGACTATGGCTACACCTTC. The full variable domain, with the rest looked up from reference TRBV3-1 and TRBJ1-2, is DTAVSQTPKYLVTQMGNDKSIKCEQNLGHDTMYWYKQDSKKFLKIMFSYNNKELIINETVPNRFSPKSPDKAHLNLHINSLELGDSAVYFCASSQDMRDYGYTFGSGTRLTVV.